The clone carrying this TCR beta chain was seen once. What it recognizes is unknown. Sequencing libraries for TCR beta were prepared with iRepertoire HTBI primers and Arm-PCR of CDR3 regions. TCRdb re-called the multiplex PCR reads through MiXCR, storing one row per CDR3 protein. The sample contains over 200,000 distinct CDR3 sequences, approximately 16% of which appear only once. This record belongs to a study of regulatory T cells in long-lasting Graves disease. In the study overall: For under 3 months, newly diagnosed Graves' patients had been taking antithyroid drugs.

From germline, CDR1 is SNHLY and CDR2 FYNNEI. The CDR3 sequence is 16 residues long. Trimming at V came to 3 bases and at J to 4 bases, leaving 9 bases not matched to a gene. Study-level findings and limits: Thyroid tissue was not studied; only peripheral blood was.

Time point described: newly diagnosed GD, antithyroid drugs for less than 3 months. PBMCs were the source of the RNA used for TCR sequencing. The material was peripheral blood mononuclear cells (PBMCs), obtained at new diagnosis, from a patient treated with antithyroid drugs. The genes are TRBV2 and TRBJ2-1; 7 nucleotides match TRBD2. The clonotype comes from a female donor with Graves disease. The CDR3 region has the DNA TGTGCCAGCAGTGACCCAGCGGGATCGCTGTACAATGAGCAGTTCTTC. Encoded protein: CASSDPAGSLYNEQFF.